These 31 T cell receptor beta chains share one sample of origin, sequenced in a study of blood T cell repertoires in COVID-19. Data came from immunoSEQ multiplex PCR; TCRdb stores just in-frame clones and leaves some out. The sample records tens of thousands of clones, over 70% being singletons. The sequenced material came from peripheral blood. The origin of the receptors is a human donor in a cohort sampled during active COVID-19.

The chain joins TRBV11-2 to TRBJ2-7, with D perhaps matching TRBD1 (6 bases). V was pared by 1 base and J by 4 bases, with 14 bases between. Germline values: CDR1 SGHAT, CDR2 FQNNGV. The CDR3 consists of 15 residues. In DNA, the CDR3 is TGTGCCAGCAGCTTAGGTTCCGGACAGATGTACGAGCAGTACGTC. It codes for CASSLGSGQMYEQYV.

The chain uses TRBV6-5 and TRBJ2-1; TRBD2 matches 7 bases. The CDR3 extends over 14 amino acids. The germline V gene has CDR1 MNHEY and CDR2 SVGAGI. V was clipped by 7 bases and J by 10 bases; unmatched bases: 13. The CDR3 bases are TGTGCCAGCAATGCCGGGACTATTCCATGGGAGCAGTTCTTC. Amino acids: CASNAGTIPWEQFF.

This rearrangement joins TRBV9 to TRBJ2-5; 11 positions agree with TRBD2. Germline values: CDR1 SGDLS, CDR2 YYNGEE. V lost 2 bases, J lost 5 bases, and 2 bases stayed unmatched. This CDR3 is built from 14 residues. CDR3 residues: CASSVSGGVETQYF. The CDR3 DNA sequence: TGTGCCAGCAGCGTTAGCGGGGGGGTGGAGACCCAGTACTTC.

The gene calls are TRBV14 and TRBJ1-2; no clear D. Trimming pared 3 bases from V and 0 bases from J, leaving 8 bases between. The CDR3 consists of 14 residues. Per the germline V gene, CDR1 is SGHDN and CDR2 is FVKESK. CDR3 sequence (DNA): TGTGCCAGCAGCCAGGGCTTTACTAACTATGGCTACACCTTC. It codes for CASSQGFTNYGYTF.

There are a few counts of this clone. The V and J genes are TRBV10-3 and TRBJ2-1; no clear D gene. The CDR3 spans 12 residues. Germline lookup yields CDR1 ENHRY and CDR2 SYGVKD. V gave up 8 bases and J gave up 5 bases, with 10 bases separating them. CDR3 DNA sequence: TGTGCCATCGGGCATAACGACAATGAGCAGTTCTTC. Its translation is CAIGHNDNEQFF.

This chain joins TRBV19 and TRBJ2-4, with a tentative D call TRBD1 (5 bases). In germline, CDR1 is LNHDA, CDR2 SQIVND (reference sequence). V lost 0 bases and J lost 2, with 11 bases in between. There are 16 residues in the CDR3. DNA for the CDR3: TGTGCCAGTAGTATAGATCCAGGGTCTTCCAAAAACATTCAGTACTTC. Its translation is CASSIDPGSSKNIQYF.

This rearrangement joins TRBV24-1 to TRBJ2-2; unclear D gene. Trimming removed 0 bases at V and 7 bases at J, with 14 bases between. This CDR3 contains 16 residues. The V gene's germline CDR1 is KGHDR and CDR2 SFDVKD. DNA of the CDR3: TGTGCCACCAGTGATTTGCGCCCTCCGGGTATCGGGGAGCTGTTTTTT. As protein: CATSDLRPPGIGELFF.

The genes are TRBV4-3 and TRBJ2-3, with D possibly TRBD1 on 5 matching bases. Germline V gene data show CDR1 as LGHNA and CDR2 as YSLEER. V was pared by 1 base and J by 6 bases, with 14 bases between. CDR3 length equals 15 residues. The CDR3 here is CASSQVPQGADTQYF. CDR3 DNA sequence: TGCGCCAGCAGCCAAGTCCCGCAGGGTGCGGATACGCAGTATTTT.

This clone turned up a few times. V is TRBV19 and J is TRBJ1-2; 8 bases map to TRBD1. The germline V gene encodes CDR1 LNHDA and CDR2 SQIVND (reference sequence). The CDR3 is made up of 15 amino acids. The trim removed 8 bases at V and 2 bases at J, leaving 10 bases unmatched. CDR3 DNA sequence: TGTGCCAGTTCTGGACAGGGATTAACCAACTATGGCTACACCTTC. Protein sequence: CASSGQGLTNYGYTF.

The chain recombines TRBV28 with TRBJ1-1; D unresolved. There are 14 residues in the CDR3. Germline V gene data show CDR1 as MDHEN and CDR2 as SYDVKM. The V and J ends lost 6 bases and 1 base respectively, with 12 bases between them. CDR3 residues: CASSMLDTNTEAFF. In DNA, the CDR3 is TGTGCCAGCAGCATGCTCGACACGAACACTGAAGCTTTCTTT.

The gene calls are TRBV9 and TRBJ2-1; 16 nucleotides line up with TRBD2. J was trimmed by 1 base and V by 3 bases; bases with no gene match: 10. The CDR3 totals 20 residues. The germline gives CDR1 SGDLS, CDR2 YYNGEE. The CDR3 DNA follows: TGTGCCAGCAGCGCTCCCTCGGGACTAGCGGGAGGGGGATCCTACAATGAGCAGTTCTTC. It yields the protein CASSAPSGLAGGGSYNEQFF.

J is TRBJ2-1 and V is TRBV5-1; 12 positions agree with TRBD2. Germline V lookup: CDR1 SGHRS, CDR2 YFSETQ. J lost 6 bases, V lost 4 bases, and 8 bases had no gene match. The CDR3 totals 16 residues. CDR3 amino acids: CASSPGLAGITNEQFF. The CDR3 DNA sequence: TGCGCCAGCAGCCCTGGACTAGCGGGAATTACCAATGAGCAGTTCTTC.

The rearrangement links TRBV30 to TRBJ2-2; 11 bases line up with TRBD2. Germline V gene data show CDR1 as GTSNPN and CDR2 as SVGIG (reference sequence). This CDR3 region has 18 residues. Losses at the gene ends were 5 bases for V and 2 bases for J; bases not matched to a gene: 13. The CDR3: CAWQGLAETGGNTGELFF. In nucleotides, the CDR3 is TGTGCCTGGCAGGGACTAGCGGAAACCGGGGGTAACACCGGGGAGCTGTTTTTT.

DNA of the CDR3: TGTGCCAGCAGCTTTTTTACGGGAAGCTCCTACAATGAGCAGTTCTTC. It is translated as CASSFFTGSSYNEQFF. This chain uses TRBV7-2 with TRBJ2-1, with D possibly being TRBD2 (5 bases). Per the germline V gene, CDR1 is SGHTA and CDR2 is FQGNSA. V was shortened by 3 bases and J by 0 bases, with 12 bases between the two germline ends. The CDR3 spans 16 residues.

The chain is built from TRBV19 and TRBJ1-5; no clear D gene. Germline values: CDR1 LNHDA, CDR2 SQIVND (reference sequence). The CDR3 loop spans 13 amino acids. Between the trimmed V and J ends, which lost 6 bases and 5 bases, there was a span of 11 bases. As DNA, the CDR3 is TGTGCCAGTAGCACGAATAACTATCAGCCCCAGCATTTT. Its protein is CASSTNNYQPQHF.

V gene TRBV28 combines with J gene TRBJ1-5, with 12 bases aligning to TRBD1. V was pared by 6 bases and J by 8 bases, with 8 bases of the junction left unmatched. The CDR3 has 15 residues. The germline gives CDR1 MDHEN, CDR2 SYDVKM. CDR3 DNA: TGTGCCAGCAGACTACCGGGACAGGGGGCCGAGCCCCAGCATTTT. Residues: CASRLPGQGAEPQHF.

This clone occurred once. Written as DNA, the CDR3 is TGTGCCAGCAGTTACGAGGGTGTCGCTGAAGCTTTCTTT. Protein sequence: CASSYEGVAEAFF. The chain has TRBV6-5 and TRBJ1-1; no clear D. In germline, CDR1 is MNHEY, CDR2 SVGAGI. The CDR3 runs 13 residues. V dropped 2 bases and J dropped 6 bases, with 10 bases sitting between them.

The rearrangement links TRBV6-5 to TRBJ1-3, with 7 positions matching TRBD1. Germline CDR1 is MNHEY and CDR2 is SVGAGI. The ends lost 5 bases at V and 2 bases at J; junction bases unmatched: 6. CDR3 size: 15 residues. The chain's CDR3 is CASSLHQGAGNTIYF. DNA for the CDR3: TGTGCCAGCAGTCTCCATCAGGGGGCTGGAAACACCATATATTTT.

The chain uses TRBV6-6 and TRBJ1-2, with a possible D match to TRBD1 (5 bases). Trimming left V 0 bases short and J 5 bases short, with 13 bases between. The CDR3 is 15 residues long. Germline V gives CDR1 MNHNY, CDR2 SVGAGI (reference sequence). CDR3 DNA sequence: TGTGCCAGCAGTTACTCGGGGCCAGCAAATTATGGCTACACCTTC. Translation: CASSYSGPANYGYTF.

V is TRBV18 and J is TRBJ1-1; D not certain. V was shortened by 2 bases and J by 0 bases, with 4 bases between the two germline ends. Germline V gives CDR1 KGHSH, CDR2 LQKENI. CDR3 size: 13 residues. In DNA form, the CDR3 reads TGTGCCAGCTCACCAGTTATGAACACTGAAGCTTTCTTT. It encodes CASSPVMNTEAFF.

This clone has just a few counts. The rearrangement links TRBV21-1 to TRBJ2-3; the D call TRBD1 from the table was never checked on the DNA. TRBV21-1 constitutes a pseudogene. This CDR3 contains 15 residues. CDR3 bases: TGTGCCAGCAGCACAGGGATCTACGGCACAGATACGCAGTATTTT. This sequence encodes CASSTGIYGTDTQYF.

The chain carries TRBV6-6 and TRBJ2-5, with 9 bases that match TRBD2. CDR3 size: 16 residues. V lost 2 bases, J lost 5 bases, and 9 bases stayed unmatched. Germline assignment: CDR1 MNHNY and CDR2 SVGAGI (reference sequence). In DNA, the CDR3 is TGTGCCAGCAGTTACACTCTAGCGGGGAAGATGGAGACCCAGTACTTC. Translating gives CASSYTLAGKMETQYF.

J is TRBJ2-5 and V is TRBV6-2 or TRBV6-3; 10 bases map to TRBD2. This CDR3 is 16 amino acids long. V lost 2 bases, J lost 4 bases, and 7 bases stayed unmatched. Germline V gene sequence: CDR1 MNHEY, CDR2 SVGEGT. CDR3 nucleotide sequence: TGTGCCAGCAGTTACCCCAGCGGGGGGGGTGGAGAGACCCAGTACTTC. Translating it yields CASSYPSGGGGETQYF.

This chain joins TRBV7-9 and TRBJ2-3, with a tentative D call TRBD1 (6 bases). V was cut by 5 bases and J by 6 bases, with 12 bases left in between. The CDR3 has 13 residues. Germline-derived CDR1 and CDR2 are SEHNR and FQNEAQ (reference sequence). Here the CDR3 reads CASSRQGSDTQYF. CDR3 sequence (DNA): TGTGCCAGCAGCCGTCAGGGGTCCGATACGCAGTATTTT.

CDR3 protein: CASSETSGRYADTQYF. Written as DNA, the CDR3 is TGTGCCAGCAGCGAGACTAGCGGGAGGTACGCAGATACGCAGTATTTT. The chain combines TRBV7-9 with TRBJ2-3; 13 positions match TRBD2. J lost 4 bases, V lost 5 bases, and 6 bases had no gene match. The CDR3 has 16 amino acids. Germline V lookup: CDR1 SEHNR, CDR2 FQNEAQ (reference sequence).

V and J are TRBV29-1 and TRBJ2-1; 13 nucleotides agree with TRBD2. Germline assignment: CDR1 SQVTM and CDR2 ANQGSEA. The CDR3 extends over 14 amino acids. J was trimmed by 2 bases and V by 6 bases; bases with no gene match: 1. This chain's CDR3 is CSVTSGRTYNEQFF. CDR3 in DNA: TGCAGCGTGACTAGCGGGAGGACCTACAATGAGCAGTTCTTC.

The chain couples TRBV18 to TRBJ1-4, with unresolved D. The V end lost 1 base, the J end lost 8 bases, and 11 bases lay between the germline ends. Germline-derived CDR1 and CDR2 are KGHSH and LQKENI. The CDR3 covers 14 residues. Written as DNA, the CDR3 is TGTGCCAGCTCACCACTTGGACTGACGGAAAAACTGTTTTTT. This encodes CASSPLGLTEKLFF.

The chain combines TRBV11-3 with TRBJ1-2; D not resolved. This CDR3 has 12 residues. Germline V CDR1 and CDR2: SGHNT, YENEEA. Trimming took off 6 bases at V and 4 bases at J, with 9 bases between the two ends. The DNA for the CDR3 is TGTGCCAGCAGTTCTAACCCCTATGGCTACACCTTC. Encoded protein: CASSSNPYGYTF.

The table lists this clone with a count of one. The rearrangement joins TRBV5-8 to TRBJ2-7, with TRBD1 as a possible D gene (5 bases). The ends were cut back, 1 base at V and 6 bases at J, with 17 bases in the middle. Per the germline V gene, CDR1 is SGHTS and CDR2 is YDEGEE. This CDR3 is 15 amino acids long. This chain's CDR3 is CASSLLRTRAGEQYF. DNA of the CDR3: TGTGCCAGCAGCTTGTTACGGACAAGGGCTGGCGAGCAGTACTTC.

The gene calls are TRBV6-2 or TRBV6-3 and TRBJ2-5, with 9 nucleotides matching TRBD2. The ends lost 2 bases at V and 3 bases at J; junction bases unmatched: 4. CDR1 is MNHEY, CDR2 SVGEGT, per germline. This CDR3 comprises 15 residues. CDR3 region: CASSYGLAREETQYF. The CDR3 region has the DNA TGTGCCAGCAGTTACGGACTAGCGAGAGAAGAGACCCAGTACTTC.

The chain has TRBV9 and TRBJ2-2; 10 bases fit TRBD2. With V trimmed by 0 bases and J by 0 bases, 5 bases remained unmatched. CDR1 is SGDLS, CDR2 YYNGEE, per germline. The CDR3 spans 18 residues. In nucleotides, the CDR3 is TGTGCCAGCAGCGTAGTTAGCGGGGGGCCTGCGAACACCGGGGAGCTGTTTTTT. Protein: CASSVVSGGPANTGELFF.